Below are 14 T cell receptor beta chains sequenced from a single sample in a study of blood T cell repertoires in COVID-19. Profiled with immunoSEQ multiplex PCR; TCRdb holds only in-frame clones, not every one. The table includes about 150,000 clones, 85% to 90% detected once. Sequencing input: peripheral blood. The receptors shown here come from a man aged 18 to 35 with COVID-19, enrolled during active disease.

The gene calls are TRBV6-5 and TRBJ1-5; 10 nucleotides line up with TRBD1. CDR1 and CDR2 (germline): MNHEY, SVGAGI. This CDR3 region has 14 residues. V was clipped by 6 bases and J by 6 bases; unmatched bases: 5. CDR3 DNA sequence: TGTGCCAGCAGCCGGACAGGGGGAAGTCAGCCCCAGCATTTT. Its protein product is CASSRTGGSQPQHF.

The rearrangement links TRBV9 to TRBJ2-2; 10 bases are shared with TRBD1. J lost 7 bases, V lost 1 base, and 4 bases had no gene match. This CDR3 is built from 15 residues. CDR1 and CDR2 from the germline V gene are SGDLS and YYNGEE. This CDR3 is CASSVWDRGVGELFF. CDR3 in DNA: TGTGCCAGCAGCGTATGGGACAGGGGAGTCGGGGAGCTGTTTTTT.

The chain is built from TRBV19 and TRBJ2-2; D possibly corresponds to TRBD1 (6 bases). The V end lost 8 bases, the J end lost 0 bases, and 16 bases lay between the germline ends. CDR3 length equals 16 residues. Germline-derived CDR1 and CDR2 are LNHDA and SQIVND (reference sequence). The CDR3 coding sequence is TGTGCCAGTTTCGACAGGCACCATGCGAACACCGGGGAGCTGTTTTTT. The encoded protein is CASFDRHHANTGELFF.

V gene TRBV7-9 combines with J gene TRBJ1-3; 9 bases match TRBD1. Germline CDR1 and CDR2: SEHNR and FQNEAQ (reference sequence). V was clipped by 1 base and J by 2 bases; unmatched bases: 3. This CDR3 region has 16 residues. The CDR3 region has the DNA TGTGCCAGCAGCTTAGTCCGACAGGGGGCTGGAAACACCATATATTTT. Amino acid sequence: CASSLVRQGAGNTIYF.

J is TRBJ1-1 and V is TRBV27; D is unresolved. The CDR3 runs to 19 residues. V lost 1 base and J lost 2, with 23 bases in between. Germline lookup yields CDR1 MNHEY and CDR2 SMNVEV (reference sequence). The chain's CDR3 is CASSLWFGGSDPLNTEAFF. DNA of the CDR3: TGTGCCAGCAGTTTATGGTTTGGAGGGAGCGACCCCTTAAACACTGAAGCTTTCTTT.

This clone was detected only a few times. This chain connects TRBV3-1 (or the pseudogene TRBV3-2) to TRBJ1-2; 8 bases are a match to TRBD1. In germline, CDR1 is LGHDT, CDR2 YNNKEL (reference sequence). This CDR3 comprises 16 residues. V shed 0 bases, J shed 8 bases, and the junction held 11 bases outside the gene matches. The CDR3, as DNA: TGTGCCAGCAGCCAAGAAATACAGGGGGTGGTCGAGGGCTACACCTTC. It codes for CASSQEIQGVVEGYTF.

The chain carries TRBV30 and TRBJ2-2; TRBD1 matches 10 bases. This CDR3 spans 15 amino acids. After removal of 3 bases from V and 7 bases from J, the junction contained 8 bases not matched to a gene. CDR1 and CDR2 from the germline V gene are GTSNPN and SVGIG (reference sequence). The CDR3 is CAWRRTGTGVGELFF. CDR3 nucleotide sequence: TGTGCCTGGAGACGAACCGGGACAGGGGTCGGGGAGCTGTTTTTT.

The chain couples TRBV11-2 to TRBJ1-3; D is ambiguous. The CDR3 covers 15 residues. Trimming cost V 2 bases and J 0 bases, with 8 bases left between them. Germline CDR1 is SGHAT and CDR2 is FQNNGV. CDR3 in DNA: TGTGCCAGCAGCTTAAGACAAGGCTCTGGAAACACCATATATTTT. Residues: CASSLRQGSGNTIYF.

The rearrangement joins TRBV7-2 to TRBJ2-1, with a possible D match to TRBD1 (6 bases). Germline CDR1 SGHTA, CDR2 FQGNSA. Trimming pared 5 bases from V and 0 bases from J, leaving 11 bases between. The length of the CDR3 is 15 residues. CDR3 DNA sequence: TGTGCCAGCAGCCGGACAGTCAGCTCCTACAATGAGCAGTTCTTC. This encodes CASSRTVSSYNEQFF. The variable domain in full, with the rest retrieved from reference TRBV7-2 and TRBJ2-1, is GAGVSQSPSNKVTEKGKDVELRCDPISGHTALYWYRQSLGQGLEFLIYFQGNSAPDKSGLPSDRFSAERTGGSVSTLTIQRTQQEDSAVYLCASSRTVSSYNEQFFGPGTRLTVL.

V usage is TRBV3-1 (or the pseudogene TRBV3-2) and J usage is TRBJ2-1; D is possibly TRBD2 (5 bases). Trimming stripped 4 bases from V and 2 bases from J, with 12 bases between. The CDR3 has 15 amino acids. Germline loops: CDR1 LGHDT, CDR2 YNNKEL (reference sequence). CDR3 amino acids: CASSPRVQPYNEQFF. In DNA form, the CDR3 reads TGTGCCAGCAGCCCGCGGGTACAGCCCTACAATGAGCAGTTCTTC.

V usage is TRBV29-1 and J usage is TRBJ2-5, with D maybe TRBD2 (5 bases). The CDR3 contains 10 residues. Deletions cut 3 bases from V and 13 bases from J, with 12 bases between. Germline CDR1 SQVTM, CDR2 ANQGSEA. The CDR3, as DNA: TGCAGCGTTGAGTGGACTCGCCTGTACTTC. Translation gives CSVEWTRLYF.

This rearrangement joins TRBV11-2 to TRBJ1-3, with 8 bases lining up with TRBD1. With 1 base clipped from V and 9 bases from J, the junction kept 8 bases outside the gene matches. The CDR3 runs to 15 residues. CDR1 is SGHAT and CDR2 is FQNNGV in the germline V gene. CDR3 loop: CASSLAPGGTGTIYF. The CDR3 DNA reads TGTGCCAGCAGCTTAGCGCCAGGGGGCACCGGCACCATATATTTT.

The rearrangement links TRBV7-8 to TRBJ2-3, with TRBD1 matching 8 bases. Germline V gives CDR1 SGHVS, CDR2 FQNEAQ. Trimming took 5 bases from V and 3 from J; bases not matched to a gene: 7. The CDR3 has 15 amino acids. CDR3 in DNA: TGTGCCAGCAGCCCCGGACAGGGTTCGACAGATACGCAGTATTTT. Amino acids: CASSPGQGSTDTQYF.

The V call is TRBV7-2, the J call TRBJ2-2; D is perhaps TRBD1 (5 bases). The CDR3 sequence is 13 residues long. Trimming took 4 bases from V and 4 from J, leaving 7 bases between them. Germline V gene lookup returns CDR1 SGHTA and CDR2 FQGNSA. In DNA, the CDR3 is TGTGCCAGCAGCTATCAGGGCACCGGGGAGCTGTTTTTT. Encoded protein: CASSYQGTGELFF.